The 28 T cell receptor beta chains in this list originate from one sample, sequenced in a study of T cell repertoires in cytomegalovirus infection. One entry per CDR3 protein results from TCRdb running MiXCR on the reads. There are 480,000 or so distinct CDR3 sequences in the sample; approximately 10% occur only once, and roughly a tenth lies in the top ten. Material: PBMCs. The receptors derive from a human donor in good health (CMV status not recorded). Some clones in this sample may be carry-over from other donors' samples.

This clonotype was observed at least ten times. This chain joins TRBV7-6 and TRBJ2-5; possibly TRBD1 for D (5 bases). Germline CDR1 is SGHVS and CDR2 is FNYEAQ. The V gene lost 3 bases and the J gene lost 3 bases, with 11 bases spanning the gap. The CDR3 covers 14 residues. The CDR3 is CASSLGQEKETQYF. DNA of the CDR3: TGTGCCAGCAGCTTGGGGCAAGAGAAAGAGACCCAGTACTTC.

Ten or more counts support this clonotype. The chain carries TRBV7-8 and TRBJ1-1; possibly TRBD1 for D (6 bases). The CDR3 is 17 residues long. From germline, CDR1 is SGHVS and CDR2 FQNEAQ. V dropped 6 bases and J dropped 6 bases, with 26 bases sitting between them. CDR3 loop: CASRTTGTPGMKAEAFF. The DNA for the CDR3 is TGTGCCAGCAGAACAACCGGGACACCGGGGATGAAGGCTGAAGCTTTCTTT. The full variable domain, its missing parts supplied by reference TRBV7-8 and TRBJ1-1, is GAGVSQSPRYKVAKRGQDVALRCDPISGHVSLFWYQQALGQGPEFLTYFQNEAQLDKSGLPSDRFFAERPEGSVSTLKIQRTQQEDSAVYLCASRTTGTPGMKAEAFFGQGTRLTVV.

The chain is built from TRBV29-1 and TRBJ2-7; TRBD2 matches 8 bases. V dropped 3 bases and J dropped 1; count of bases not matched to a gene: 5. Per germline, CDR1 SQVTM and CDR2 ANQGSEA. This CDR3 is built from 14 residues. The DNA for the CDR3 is TGCAGCGTTGAGGTAGCGGGGACTTCCTACGAGCAGTACTTC. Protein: CSVEVAGTSYEQYF.

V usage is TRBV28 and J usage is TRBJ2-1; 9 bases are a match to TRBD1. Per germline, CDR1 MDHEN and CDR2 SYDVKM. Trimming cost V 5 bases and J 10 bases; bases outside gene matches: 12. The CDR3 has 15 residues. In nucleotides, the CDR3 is TGTGCCAGCAGTCTAGGACAGGGGTGGGGACACGAGCAGTTCTTC. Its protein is CASSLGQGWGHEQFF.

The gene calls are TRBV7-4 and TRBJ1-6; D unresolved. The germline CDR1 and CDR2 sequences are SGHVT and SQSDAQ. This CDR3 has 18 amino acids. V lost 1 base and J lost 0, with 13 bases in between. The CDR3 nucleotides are TGTGCCAGCAGCTTAGGGCTGTCCGAGAGCTCCTATAATTCACCCCTCCACTTT. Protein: CASSLGLSESSYNSPLHF. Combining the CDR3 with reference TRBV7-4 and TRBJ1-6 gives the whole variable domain GAGVSQSPRYKVAKRGRDVALRCDSISGHVTLYWYRQTLGQGSEVLTYSQSDAQRDKSGRPSGRFSAERPERSVSTLKIQRTEQGDSAVYLCASSLGLSESSYNSPLHFGNGTRLTVT.

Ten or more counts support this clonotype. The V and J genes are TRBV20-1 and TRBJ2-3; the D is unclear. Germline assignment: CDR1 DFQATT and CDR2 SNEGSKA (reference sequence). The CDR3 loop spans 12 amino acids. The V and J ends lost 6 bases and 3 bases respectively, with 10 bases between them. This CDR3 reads CSAELATDTQYF. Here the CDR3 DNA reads TGCAGTGCAGAACTGGCGACAGATACGCAGTATTTT.

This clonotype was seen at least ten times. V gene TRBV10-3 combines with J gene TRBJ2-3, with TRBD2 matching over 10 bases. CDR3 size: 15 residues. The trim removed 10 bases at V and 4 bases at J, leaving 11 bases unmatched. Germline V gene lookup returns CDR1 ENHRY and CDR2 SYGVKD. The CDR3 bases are TGTGCCAGCGAGAGCGGGGGGGCCGTCGCAGATACGCAGTATTTT. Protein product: CASESGGAVADTQYF.

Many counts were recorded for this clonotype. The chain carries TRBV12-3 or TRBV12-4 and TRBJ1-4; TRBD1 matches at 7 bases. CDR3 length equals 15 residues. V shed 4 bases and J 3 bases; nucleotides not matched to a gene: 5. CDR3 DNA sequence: TGTGCCAGCAGTTCCCAGGGGGGAGCTAATGAAAAACTGTTTTTT. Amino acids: CASSSQGGANEKLFF.

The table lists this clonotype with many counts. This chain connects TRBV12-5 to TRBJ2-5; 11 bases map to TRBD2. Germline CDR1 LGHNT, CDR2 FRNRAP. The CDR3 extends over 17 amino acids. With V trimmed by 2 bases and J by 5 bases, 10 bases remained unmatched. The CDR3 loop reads CASGLFSGGAGIETQYF. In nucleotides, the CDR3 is TGTGCTAGTGGTTTGTTTAGCGGGGGGGCCGGGATTGAGACCCAGTACTTC.

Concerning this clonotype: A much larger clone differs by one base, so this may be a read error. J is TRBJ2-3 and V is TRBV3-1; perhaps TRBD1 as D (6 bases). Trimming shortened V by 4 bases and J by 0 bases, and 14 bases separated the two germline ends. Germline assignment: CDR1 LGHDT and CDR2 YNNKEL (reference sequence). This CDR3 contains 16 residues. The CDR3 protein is CASSPHWQGSTDTQYF. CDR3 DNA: TGTGCCAGCAGCCCCCATTGGCAGGGGAGCACAGATACGCAGTATTTT.

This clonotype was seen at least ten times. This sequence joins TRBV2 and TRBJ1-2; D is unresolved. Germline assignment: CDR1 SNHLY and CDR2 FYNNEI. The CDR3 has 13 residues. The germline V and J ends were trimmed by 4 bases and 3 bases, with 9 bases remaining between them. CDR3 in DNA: TGTGCCAGCAGTGGAGGAGGCGACTATGGCTACACCTTC. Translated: CASSGGGDYGYTF.

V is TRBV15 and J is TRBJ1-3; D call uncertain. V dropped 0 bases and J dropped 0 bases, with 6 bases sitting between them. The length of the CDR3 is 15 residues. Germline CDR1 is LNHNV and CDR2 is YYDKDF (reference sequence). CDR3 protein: CATSRDPISGNTIYF. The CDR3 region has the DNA TGTGCCACCAGCAGAGATCCGATCTCTGGAAACACCATATATTTT.

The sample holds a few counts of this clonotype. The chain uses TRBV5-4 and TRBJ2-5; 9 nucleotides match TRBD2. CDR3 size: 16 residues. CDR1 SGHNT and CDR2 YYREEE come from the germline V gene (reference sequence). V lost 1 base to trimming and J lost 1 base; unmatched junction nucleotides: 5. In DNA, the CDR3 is TGTGCCAGCAGCTTGCCTAGCGGGGCCATCCAAGAGACCCAGTACTTC. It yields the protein CASSLPSGAIQETQYF.

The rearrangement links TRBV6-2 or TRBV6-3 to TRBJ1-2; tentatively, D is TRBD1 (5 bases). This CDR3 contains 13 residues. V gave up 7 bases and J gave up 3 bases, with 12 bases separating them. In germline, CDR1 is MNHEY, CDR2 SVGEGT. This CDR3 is CASTSTGDYGYTF. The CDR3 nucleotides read TGTGCCAGCACGTCGACGGGGGACTATGGCTACACCTTC.

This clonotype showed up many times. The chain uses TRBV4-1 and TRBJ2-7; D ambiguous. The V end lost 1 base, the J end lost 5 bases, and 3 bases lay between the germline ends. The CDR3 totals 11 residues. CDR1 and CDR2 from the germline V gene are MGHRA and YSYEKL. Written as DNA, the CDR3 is TGCGCCAGCAGCCAAGCCAACGAGCAGTACTTC. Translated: CASSQANEQYF.

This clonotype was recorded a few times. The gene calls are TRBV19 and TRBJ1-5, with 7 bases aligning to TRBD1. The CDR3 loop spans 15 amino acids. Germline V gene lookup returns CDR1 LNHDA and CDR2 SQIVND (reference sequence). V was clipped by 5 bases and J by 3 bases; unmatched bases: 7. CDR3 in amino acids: CASSSRDRVNQPQHF. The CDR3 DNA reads TGTGCCAGTAGTTCCCGGGACAGAGTCAATCAGCCCCAGCATTTT.

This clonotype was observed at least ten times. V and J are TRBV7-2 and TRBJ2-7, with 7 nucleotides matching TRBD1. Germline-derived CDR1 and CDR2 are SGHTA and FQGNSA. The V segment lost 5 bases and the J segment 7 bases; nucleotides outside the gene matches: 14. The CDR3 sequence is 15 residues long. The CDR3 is CASSPGGRGIKEQYF. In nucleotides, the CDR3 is TGTGCCAGCAGCCCCGGAGGCAGGGGGATCAAGGAGCAGTACTTC.

The CDR3 region has the DNA TGTGCCATCAGTGAGTCTAGGGATGAGCAGTTCTTC. Translating gives CAISESRDEQFF. V and J are TRBV10-3 and TRBJ2-1; the D is unclear. This CDR3 comprises 12 residues. Per the germline V gene, CDR1 is ENHRY and CDR2 is SYGVKD. The V end was cut by 0 bases, the J end by 8 bases, with 5 bases between.

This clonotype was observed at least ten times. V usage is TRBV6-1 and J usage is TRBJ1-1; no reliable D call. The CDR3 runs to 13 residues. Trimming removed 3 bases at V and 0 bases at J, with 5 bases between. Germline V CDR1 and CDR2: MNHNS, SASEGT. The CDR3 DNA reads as TGTGCCAGCAGTGAGGTACTGAACACTGAAGCTTTCTTT. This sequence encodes CASSEVLNTEAFF.

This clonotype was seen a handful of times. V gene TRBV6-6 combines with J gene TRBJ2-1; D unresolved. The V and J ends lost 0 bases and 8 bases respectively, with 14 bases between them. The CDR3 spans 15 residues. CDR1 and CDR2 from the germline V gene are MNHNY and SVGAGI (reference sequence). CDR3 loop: CASSYSSARGDEQFF. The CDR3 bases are TGTGCCAGCAGTTACTCGAGTGCTAGAGGTGATGAGCAGTTCTTC.

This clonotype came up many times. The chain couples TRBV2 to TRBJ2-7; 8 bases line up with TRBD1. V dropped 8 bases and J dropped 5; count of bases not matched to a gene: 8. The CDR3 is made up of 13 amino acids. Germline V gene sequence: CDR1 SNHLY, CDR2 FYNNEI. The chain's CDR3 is CASLYQGAHEQYF. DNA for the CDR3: TGTGCCAGCCTGTACCAGGGGGCCCACGAGCAGTACTTC.

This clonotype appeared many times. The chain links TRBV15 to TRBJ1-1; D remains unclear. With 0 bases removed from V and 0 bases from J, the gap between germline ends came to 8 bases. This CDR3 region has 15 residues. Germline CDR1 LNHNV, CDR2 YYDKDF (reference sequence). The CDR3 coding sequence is TGTGCCACCAGCAGAGATCTGGGCTTGAACACTGAAGCTTTCTTT. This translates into CATSRDLGLNTEAFF.

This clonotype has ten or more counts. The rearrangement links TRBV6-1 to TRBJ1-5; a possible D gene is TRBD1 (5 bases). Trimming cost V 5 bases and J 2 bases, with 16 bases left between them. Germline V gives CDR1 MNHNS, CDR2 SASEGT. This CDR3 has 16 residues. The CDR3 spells CASSSAGMGGNQPQHF. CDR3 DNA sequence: TGTGCCAGCAGTTCAGCAGGGATGGGCGGCAATCAGCCCCAGCATTTT.

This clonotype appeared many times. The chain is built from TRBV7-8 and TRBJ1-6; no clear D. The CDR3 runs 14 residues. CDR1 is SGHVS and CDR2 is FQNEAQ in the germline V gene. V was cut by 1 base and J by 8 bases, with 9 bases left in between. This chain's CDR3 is CASSLVGGDSPLHF. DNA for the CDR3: TGTGCCAGCAGCTTAGTCGGCGGGGATTCACCCCTCCACTTT.

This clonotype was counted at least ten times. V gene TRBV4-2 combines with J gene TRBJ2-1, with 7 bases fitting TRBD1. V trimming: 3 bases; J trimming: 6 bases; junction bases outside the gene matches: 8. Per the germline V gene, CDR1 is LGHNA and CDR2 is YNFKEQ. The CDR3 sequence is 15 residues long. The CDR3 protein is CASSHVSRDSNEQFF. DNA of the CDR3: TGTGCCAGCAGCCACGTCTCTAGGGACAGCAATGAGCAGTTCTTC.

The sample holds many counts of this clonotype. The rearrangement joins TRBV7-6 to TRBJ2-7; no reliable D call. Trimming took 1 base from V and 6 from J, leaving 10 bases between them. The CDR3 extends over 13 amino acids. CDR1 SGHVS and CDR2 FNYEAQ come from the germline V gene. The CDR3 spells CASSLERHGEQYF. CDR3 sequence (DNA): TGTGCCAGCAGCTTAGAACGACACGGCGAGCAGTACTTC. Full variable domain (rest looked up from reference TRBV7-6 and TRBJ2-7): GAGVSQSPRYKVTKRGQDVALRCDPISGHVSLYWYRQALGQGPEFLTYFNYEAQQDKSGLPNDRFSAERPEGSISTLTIQRTEQRDSAMYRCASSLERHGEQYFGPGTRLTVT.

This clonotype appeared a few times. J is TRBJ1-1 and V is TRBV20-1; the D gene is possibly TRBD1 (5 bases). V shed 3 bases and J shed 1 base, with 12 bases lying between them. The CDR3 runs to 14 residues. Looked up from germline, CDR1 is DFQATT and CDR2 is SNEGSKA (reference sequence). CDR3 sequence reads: CSARRGEGNTEAFF. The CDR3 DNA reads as TGCAGTGCTAGGAGGGGAGAGGGGAACACTGAAGCTTTCTTT.

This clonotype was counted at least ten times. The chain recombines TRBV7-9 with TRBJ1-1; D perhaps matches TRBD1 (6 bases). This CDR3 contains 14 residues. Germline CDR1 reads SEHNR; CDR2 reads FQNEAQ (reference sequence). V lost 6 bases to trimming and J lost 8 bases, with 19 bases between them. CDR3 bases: TGTGCCAGCAGATCTCCGACGGGGGGCAAGGAAGCTTTCTTT. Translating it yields CASRSPTGGKEAFF.